Listed below are T cell receptor beta chains from one sample, sequenced in a study of OX40 agonist ivuxolimab in advanced cancers. Clones were read by immunoSEQ multiplex PCR, and TCRdb kept only the in-frame ones, dropping some. The profile shows tens of thousands of clones, 70% to 90% of them singletons. The sequenced sample was CD4+ or CD8+ T cells sorted from blood, obtained in a trial of the OX40 agonist ivuxolimab. The receptors were sampled from an adult with an advanced solid tumor such as melanoma, head and neck, liver or kidney cancer. Each CDR3 is given with its conserved first and last residue. The D gene is left open where the match is weak. Rows give clone size only sometimes, using once, few, many, or a class for an expanded clone.

>15|TRBV27|.|TRBJ2-7|.
TGTGCCAGCAGATTCACCGGCGTCGGTGGCTACGAGCAGTACTTC
CASRFTGVGGYEQYF
>15|TRBV5-1|.|TRBJ1-1|.
TGCGCCAGCAGCCCTCGTGGTGGACGGAACACTGAAGCTTTCTTT
CASSPRGGRNTEAFF
>16|TRBV4-3|TRBD2|TRBJ2-3|.
TGCGCCAGCAGCCAAGGCTTGAGCGGGGGCACAGATACGCAGTATTTT
CASSQGLSGGTDTQYF
>14|TRBV5-1|TRBD2|TRBJ2-1|once
TGCGCCAGCAGCCTGGGGACTAGCGGGGAAAATCTGTTCTTC
CASSLGTSGENLFF
>14|TRBV19|.|TRBJ2-2|.
TGTGCCAGTAGGGGTCCTCAGGTCACCGGGGAGCTGTTTTTT
CASRGPQVTGELFF
>13|TRBV7-6|TRBD1|TRBJ2-7|.
TGTGCCAGCAGCAACCGGGACAGGGACGAGCAGTACTTC
CASSNRDRDEQYF
>14|TRBV27|TRBD2|TRBJ2-7|.
TGTGCCAGCAGTCGACTAGCGGGGCCGGGGGAGCAGTACTTC
CASSRLAGPGEQYF
>14|TRBV7-9|TRBD1|TRBJ2-7|.
TGTGCCAGCAGAGGGACAGGGGGCGCGTACGAGCAGTACTTC
CASRGTGGAYEQYF
>15|TRBV6-5|.|TRBJ1-1|.
TGTGCCAGCAGCCCCCCTGGGACATTGAACACTGAAGCTTTCTTT
CASSPPGTLNTEAFF
>14|TRBV7-2|.|TRBJ1-6|.
TGTGCCAGCAGCTTTCCGCCGGGTACCTCACCCCTCCACTTT
CASSFPPGTSPLHF
>14|TRBV7-3|.|TRBJ2-5|once
TGTGCCAGCAGCTTAGGAGGCCCTCAAGAGACCCAGTACTTC
CASSLGGPQETQYF
>13|TRBV6-6|.|TRBJ2-3|.
TGTGCCAGCAGTTACCCCCTCCGGGATACGCAGTATTTT
CASSYPLRDTQYF
>13|TRBV5-1|.|TRBJ2-1|.
TGCGCCAGCAGCCCGGAAGGATCGAATGAGCAGTTCTTC
CASSPEGSNEQFF
>14|TRBV10-3|.|TRBJ2-5|few
TGTGCCATCAGCCAGGGACTCCCAGGGGAGACCCAGTACTTC
CAISQGLPGETQYF
>15|TRBV11-2|.|TRBJ2-3|.
TGTGCCAGCACCAACGGGGATTTTAGCACAGATACGCAGTATTTT
CASTNGDFSTDTQYF
>15|TRBV6-6|TRBD1|TRBJ1-1|.
TGTGCCAGCAGTTACTCCCACAGGGGCAACACTGAAGCTTTCTTT
CASSYSHRGNTEAFF
>15|TRBV9|TRBD2|TRBJ2-5|.
TGTGCCAGCAGCCCTCGGACTAGCGGGGGAGAGACCCAGTACTTC
CASSPRTSGGETQYF
>15|TRBV13|.|TRBJ1-1|.
TGTGCCAGCAGCTTGGGTGCACAGGGGAACACTGAAGCTTTCTTT
CASSLGAQGNTEAFF
>16|TRBV1|.|TRBJ2-7|.
TGCACCAGCAGCCAAGATTGCCGCAGGGGGCGATACGAGCAGTACTTC
CTSSQDCRRGRYEQYF
>15|TRBV5-5|.|TRBJ2-5|.
TGTGCCAGCAGCCTCCCTGGTGTAGGGAGGCAGACCCAGTACTTC
CASSLPGVGRQTQYF
>14|TRBV11-2|TRBD1|TRBJ2-1|.
TGTGCCAGCACCCCGGACAGGGATCTAAATGAGCAGTTCTTC
CASTPDRDLNEQFF
>15|TRBV5-4|.|TRBJ1-2|.
TGTGCCAGCAGCCGGAGAGGGGGGGAGCGCTATGGCTACACCTTC
CASSRRGGERYGYTF